The 32 T cell receptor beta chains below all came from one sample that was sequenced in a study of T cells in Graves' hyperthyroidism and ophthalmopathy. The investigators amplified TCR beta CDR3 regions from RNA transcripts. The study used the HTBI primer set for a first-round RT-PCR of the TCR CDR3. TCRdb fed the multiplex PCR reads into MiXCR, producing one record per CDR3 protein. The sample carries nearly 600,000 distinct CDR3 sequences, approximately 15% recorded once. Specimen: blood. These receptors originate from a woman between 18 and 30 years old with Graves' ophthalmopathy.

There are many counts of this clonotype. The chain links TRBV20-1 to TRBJ2-1, with D tentatively TRBD2 (5 bases). CDR3 length equals 13 residues. Germline V gives CDR1 DFQATT, CDR2 SNEGSKA (reference sequence). Here the CDR3 DNA reads TGCACCCCTAAGTCGGGGTGGGACAATGAGCAGTTCTTC. Its protein product is CTPKSGWDNEQFF.

This chain connects TRBV11-2 to TRBJ2-5; tentatively, D is TRBD1 or TRBD2 (5 bases each). Germline CDR1 is SGHAT and CDR2 is FQNNGV. V lost 1 base and J 0 bases, leaving 12 bases between the germline ends. This CDR3 contains 16 residues. The CDR3 loop is CASSLVGRGNQETQYF. The CDR3 DNA sequence: TGTGCCAGCAGCTTAGTAGGCCGGGGCAACCAAGAGACCCAGTACTTC.

The chain uses TRBV29-1 and TRBJ2-4; D unclear. Germline-derived CDR1 and CDR2 are SQVTM and ANQGSEA. The CDR3 is made up of 11 amino acids. For the CDR3, the DNA is TGCAGTGGAATAGCCAAAAACATTCAGTACTTC. Its protein is CSGIAKNIQYF.

V is TRBV6-2 or TRBV6-3 and J is TRBJ2-7, with TRBD1 identical over 11 bases. The CDR3 totals 16 residues. Germline V CDR1 and CDR2: MNHEY, SVGEGT. V lost 6 bases to trimming and J lost 5 bases; unmatched junction nucleotides: 12. For the CDR3, the DNA is TGTGCCAGCAGCCCGGGACAGGGGGTAAGGAATCACGAGCAGTACTTC. It codes for CASSPGQGVRNHEQYF.

The genes are TRBV6-1 and TRBJ2-3; possible D gene TRBD2, 6 bases. V dropped 7 bases and J dropped 3 bases, with 14 bases sitting between them. Germline CDR1 MNHNS, CDR2 SASEGT. The CDR3 length is 14 residues. The DNA of the CDR3 is TGTGCCAGCAAGTCGGGAGCCGCTACAGATACGCAGTATTTT. It yields the protein CASKSGAATDTQYF.

This clonotype has just a few counts. Being one base from a much bigger clone, this may be a read error. The rearrangement links TRBV12-3 or TRBV12-4 to TRBJ2-1, with a tentative D call TRBD2 (6 bases). The germline V and J ends were trimmed by 7 bases and 4 bases, with 17 bases remaining between them. The CDR3 runs 15 residues. The CDR3 is CASTYSGRGYNEQFF. The CDR3 DNA sequence: TGTGCCAGCACCTATTCGGGACGGGGGTACAATGAGCAGTTCTTC.

Here the CDR3 DNA reads TGCAGCGTTGCTAGACTAGCGGGGGCCGAGCAGTACTTC. Translating gives CSVARLAGAEQYF. The rearrangement links TRBV29-1 to TRBJ2-7; 12 nucleotides match TRBD2. CDR1 is SQVTM, CDR2 ANQGSEA, per germline. This CDR3 comprises 13 residues. With 4 bases clipped from V and 6 bases from J, the junction kept 4 bases outside the gene matches.

This clonotype has more than one count but fewer than ten. This chain links TRBV4-2 with TRBJ2-5; TRBD1 might be the D (6 bases). CDR3 length equals 17 residues. V was trimmed by 0 bases and J by 0 bases, leaving 14 bases between them. CDR1 is LGHNA, CDR2 YNFKEQ, per germline. The CDR3 bases are TGTGCCAGCAGCCAAGAGGTGAACAGGGCGGACCAAGAGACCCAGTACTTC. Its protein is CASSQEVNRADQETQYF.

The table lists this clonotype with a few counts. This chain uses TRBV20-1 with TRBJ2-7, with 13 nucleotides matching TRBD2. Germline V lookup: CDR1 DFQATT, CDR2 SNEGSKA (reference sequence). With V trimmed by 5 bases and J by 4 bases, 5 bases remained unmatched. This CDR3 is built from 14 residues. The CDR3 region is CSAPGTSGVYEQYF. The CDR3 DNA is TGCAGTGCTCCCGGGACTAGCGGGGTATACGAGCAGTACTTC.

This clonotype was counted ten times or more. Because the CDR3's place on the DNA is in doubt, the DNA is left out and the CDR3 is given as listed by TCRdb. V is TRBV5-1 and J is TRBJ2-5; the table's D gene call, TRBD1, was not cross checked with the DNA. From germline, CDR1 is SGHRS and CDR2 YFSETQ. The CDR3 is 15 residues long, ends included. Here the CDR3 reads CASSLVSGPEETQYF.

The chain recombines TRBV5-5 with TRBJ2-1, with a tentative D call TRBD1 (6 bases). Trimming left V 1 base short and J 0 bases short, with 11 bases between. The V gene's germline CDR1 is SGHKS and CDR2 YYEKEE (reference sequence). The CDR3 runs 16 residues. The CDR3 here is CASSLSQGSSYNEQFF. As DNA, the CDR3 is TGTGCCAGCAGCTTGTCGCAGGGGAGCTCCTACAATGAGCAGTTCTTC.

This clonotype was seen ten or more times. The rearrangement uses TRBV12-3 or TRBV12-4 and TRBJ1-1; maybe TRBD1 (6 bases). The CDR3 runs to 14 residues. Between the trimmed V and J ends, which lost 6 bases and 5 bases, there was a span of 16 bases. The CDR3 DNA reads TGTGCCAGCAGGGGGGGGGGGCAAGGGACTGAAGCTTTCTTT. This encodes CASRGGGQGTEAFF.

V and J are TRBV12-3 or TRBV12-4 and TRBJ2-5; 13 bases map to TRBD2. The CDR3 consists of 16 residues. With 7 bases clipped from V and 4 bases from J, the junction kept 9 bases outside the gene matches. This CDR3 reads CASTPRTSGSLETQYF. The CDR3 DNA follows: TGTGCCAGCACTCCCCGGACTAGCGGGAGCTTAGAGACCCAGTACTTC.

The J gene is TRBJ1-2, the V gene TRBV7-9; TRBD1 matches at 7 bases. V lost 2 bases and J lost 2; bases outside the gene matches: 8. CDR3 size: 16 residues. Germline CDR1 and CDR2: SEHNR and FQNEAQ (reference sequence). The CDR3 reads CASSLPQGTVNYGYTF. The DNA of the CDR3 is TGTGCCAGCAGCTTACCACAGGGGACCGTAAACTATGGCTACACCTTC.

This clonotype was found many times. The rearrangement joins TRBV30 to TRBJ2-3; 8 bases fit TRBD2. The ends lost 2 bases at V and 2 bases at J; junction bases unmatched: 6. Germline V CDR1 and CDR2: GTSNPN, SVGIG (reference sequence). The CDR3 sequence is 15 residues long. CDR3 coding DNA: TGTGCCTGGAGTAGCCAGCGGGGGTACACAGATACGCAGTATTTT. Translating it yields CAWSSQRGYTDTQYF.

This clonotype came up many times. V gene TRBV4-1 combines with J gene TRBJ1-1; TRBD1 agrees at 7 bases. The CDR3 has 13 amino acids. The V and J ends lost 2 bases and 6 bases, in that order; junction bases with no gene match: 3. Germline loops: CDR1 MGHRA, CDR2 YSYEKL. The CDR3 loop reads CASSQTGVSEAFF. CDR3 in DNA: TGCGCCAGCAGCCAAACAGGGGTGTCTGAAGCTTTCTTT.

This clonotype was seen more than once but under ten times. The rearrangement joins TRBV20-1 to TRBJ2-2; no definite D call. CDR1 is DFQATT, CDR2 SNEGSKA, per germline (reference sequence). V was pared by 0 bases and J by 6 bases, with 17 bases between. The CDR3 consists of 16 residues. The DNA for the CDR3 is TGCAGTGCTAGAGACAAAAGATCAGGTTGGGCCGGGGAGCTGTTTTTT. Its protein is CSARDKRSGWAGELFF.

This clonotype has a handful of counts. The chain joins TRBV6-5 to TRBJ2-2, with D perhaps TRBD1 or TRBD2 (5 bases each). V was cut by 0 bases and J by 4 bases, with 9 bases left in between. Looked up from germline, CDR1 is MNHEY and CDR2 is SVGAGI. The CDR3 extends over 15 amino acids. The CDR3 coding sequence is TGTGCCAGCAGTTACTCGGCAGGGACCACCGGGGAGCTGTTTTTT. It translates to CASSYSAGTTGELFF.

This clonotype turned up a few times. The chain uses TRBV29-1 and TRBJ2-5, with 9 nucleotides matching TRBD2. Looked up from germline, CDR1 is SQVTM and CDR2 is ANQGSEA. The CDR3 spans 16 residues. Trimming at V came to 7 bases and at J to 5 bases, leaving 17 bases not matched to a gene. The CDR3 DNA reads as TGCAGCGCCGGTGGCGCCCTTAGCGGGAGTGGGGAGACCCAGTACTTC. This gives the protein CSAGGALSGSGETQYF.

This clonotype was counted many times. The CDR3 here is CASSLGVLEETQYF. The CDR3 nucleotides are TGTGCCAGCAGCTTGGGGGTGCTCGAAGAGACCCAGTACTTC. This sequence joins TRBV11-2 and TRBJ2-5; D is possibly TRBD1 or TRBD2 (5 bases each). Germline-derived CDR1 and CDR2 are SGHAT and FQNNGV. This CDR3 contains 14 residues. Trimming left V 3 bases short and J 3 bases short, with 11 bases between.

This clonotype was counted many times. This rearrangement joins TRBV5-1 to TRBJ2-7; 7 bases are a match to TRBD2. Germline loops: CDR1 SGHRS, CDR2 YFSETQ. V lost 0 bases to trimming and J lost 5 bases; unmatched junction nucleotides: 8. CDR3 length: 15 residues. The CDR3 DNA reads TGCGCCAGCAGCTTGGTGGCGGGAGAGTGGAACGAGCAGTACTTC. It translates to CASSLVAGEWNEQYF.

This clonotype was counted ten times or more. This chain joins TRBV27 and TRBJ2-1; tentative D call: TRBD2 (5 bases). Germline-derived CDR1 and CDR2 are MNHEY and SMNVEV (reference sequence). The CDR3 contains 15 residues. V lost 0 bases and J lost 2, with 8 bases in between. CDR3 amino acids: CASSLSTGTYNEQFF. The CDR3 DNA reads as TGTGCCAGCAGTTTATCGACGGGGACCTACAATGAGCAGTTCTTC.

This clonotype was counted many times. The chain combines TRBV2 with TRBJ2-2; 7 nucleotides match TRBD2. Germline trimming cut 2 bases from V and 4 bases from J; bases unmatched to any gene: 4. The CDR3 loop spans 15 amino acids. Germline CDR1 SNHLY, CDR2 FYNNEI. In DNA form, the CDR3 reads TGTGCCAGCAGTGAAATGGGAGGGACCACCGGGGAGCTGTTTTTT. It codes for CASSEMGGTTGELFF.

This chain connects TRBV18 to TRBJ1-1, with D possibly TRBD1 on 5 matching bases. The CDR3 extends over 15 amino acids. CDR1 and CDR2 (germline): KGHSH, LQKENI. V was clipped by 1 base and J by 2 bases, with 11 bases between them. The CDR3 loop reads CASSPRGGENTEAFF. The CDR3 nucleotides are TGTGCCAGCTCACCACGCGGGGGTGAAAACACTGAAGCTTTCTTT.

This clonotype was seen at least ten times. V and J are TRBV6-2 or TRBV6-3 and TRBJ1-2; 8 nucleotides agree with TRBD1. V dropped 7 bases and J dropped 7; count of bases not matched to a gene: 11. This CDR3 has 14 amino acids. Germline V CDR1 and CDR2: MNHEY, SVGEGT. Here the CDR3 DNA reads TGTGCCAGCACCTCTGGACAGGGAGGAGGTGGCTACACCTTC. It codes for CASTSGQGGGGYTF.

The sample holds many counts of this clonotype. The genes are TRBV7-9 and TRBJ1-5; TRBD1 matches at 7 bases. The CDR3 contains 16 residues. The V gene's germline CDR1 is SEHNR and CDR2 FQNEAQ (reference sequence). Trimming removed 6 bases from V and 0 bases from J; junction bases left unmatched: 8. The DNA of the CDR3 is TGTGCCAGCAGTCCCGGGACAGCAGTTAGCAATCAGCCCCAGCATTTT. Protein: CASSPGTAVSNQPQHF. Complete variable domain (other parts from reference TRBV7-9 and TRBJ1-5): DTGVSQNPRHKITKRGQNVTFRCDPISEHNRLYWYRQTLGQGPEFLTYFQNEAQLEKSRLLSDRFSAERPKGSFSTLEIQRTEQGDSAMYLCASSPGTAVSNQPQHFGDGTRLSIL.

The rearrangement joins TRBV29-1 to TRBJ1-2, with D uncertain. Trimming cost V 0 bases and J 7 bases, with 6 bases left between them. Per the germline V gene, CDR1 is SQVTM and CDR2 is ANQGSEA. There are 11 residues in the CDR3. DNA of the CDR3: TGCAGCGTTGAAGAGGATCTTGGCTACACCTTC. Residues: CSVEEDLGYTF.

There are many counts of this clonotype. The chain uses TRBV20-1 and TRBJ2-7, with D perhaps matching TRBD1 (6 bases). The CDR3 has 14 amino acids. Looked up from germline, CDR1 is DFQATT and CDR2 is SNEGSKA (reference sequence). Between the trimmed V and J ends, which lost 5 bases and 4 bases, there was a span of 18 bases. The CDR3 DNA sequence: TGCAGTGCTCTCCGAGGGGGAGCTACATACGAGCAGTACTTC. Translated: CSALRGGATYEQYF.

This clonotype has a count of ten or more. V gene TRBV27 combines with J gene TRBJ2-3, with D hard to call. Germline CDR1 reads MNHEY; CDR2 reads SMNVEV (reference sequence). V lost 2 bases to trimming and J lost 4 bases, with 7 bases between them. The CDR3 is 13 amino acids. The CDR3: CASSLRVADTQYF. CDR3 sequence (DNA): TGTGCCAGCAGTTTAAGGGTAGCAGATACGCAGTATTTT.

The rearrangement joins TRBV3-1 to TRBJ1-1; possibly TRBD1 for D (5 bases). The germline gives CDR1 LGHDT, CDR2 YNNKEL (reference sequence). The CDR3 is 14 residues long. V dropped 3 bases and J dropped 8 bases, with 16 bases sitting between them. CDR3 region: CASSHPGGVGEAFF. CDR3 DNA sequence: TGTGCCAGCAGCCATCCGGGAGGGGTGGGGGAAGCTTTCTTT.

This clonotype was seen ten or more times. The CDR3: CAIHPGLAYNEQFF. The CDR3 DNA sequence: TGTGCCATCCACCCGGGACTAGCGTACAATGAGCAGTTCTTC. The genes are TRBV10-3 and TRBJ2-1; TRBD2 matches at 10 bases. Germline V gene lookup returns CDR1 ENHRY and CDR2 SYGVKD. V shed 8 bases and J 4 bases; nucleotides not matched to a gene: 5. CDR3 length equals 14 residues.

V gene TRBV20-1 combines with J gene TRBJ1-6; 7 bases fit TRBD1. Germline CDR1 DFQATT, CDR2 SNEGSKA (reference sequence). V was clipped by 1 base and J by 9 bases; unmatched bases: 9. The CDR3 loop spans 15 amino acids. The CDR3 DNA reads as TGCAGTGCTAGAGTGTCCCACAGGGACAGTTCACCCCTCCACTTT. Its translation is CSARVSHRDSSPLHF.